This TCR beta chain was recorded in a study of T-cell reconstitution after alpha-beta-depleted transplantation in children. During its preparation, the TCRbeta library received unique molecular identifiers. Using its own MiXCR run on the PCR reads, TCRdb lists one record per CDR3 protein. The sample contains about 200,000 distinct CDR3 sequences, roughly 7.1% of which appear only once. This clonotype has a count of ten or more. Its specificity is not known. V lost 5 bases and J 5 bases, leaving 10 bases between the germline ends. The germline gives CDR1 SQVTM, CDR2 ANQGSEA. This CDR3 is built from 12 residues. Study-wide points: The authors attributed T-cell counts and diversity one year after transplant mostly to newly produced T cells.

The receptor's source is a boy aged 2 to 9 with acute lymphoblastic leukemia, due to receive a stem cell transplant. This chain joins TRBV29-1 and TRBJ2-1, with a weak D call TRBD2 (6 bases). The sequences come from PBMCs, collected before TCRalphabeta/CD19-depleted stem cell transplant. CDR3 nucleotide sequence: TGCAGCGTTACTCGCGGGAACAATGAGCAGTTCTTC. Translated, it gives CSVTRGNNEQFF.